The text below deals with one TCR beta chain. This entry belongs to a study of monozygotic twins with cystic fibrosis. This CDR3 region has 16 residues. Trimming removed 4 bases from V and 2 bases from J; junction bases left unmatched: 12. Germline V gene sequence: CDR1 SGHNT, CDR2 YYREEE (reference sequence). Some clones are missing from TCRdb's copy, which holds only in-frame ones; the method was immunoSEQ multiplex PCR. The data show tens of thousands of clones, with approximately 96% seen just once and around 3% held by the top ten. The V gene is TRBV5-4, the J gene TRBJ2-7; 7 positions agree with TRBD1. The specimen sequenced was blood. This sequence was found in a girl aged 2-10 years with cystic fibrosis. The CDR3 nucleotides are TGTGCCAGCAGCAGGGCCCCGGGACAGTGGACCTACGAGCAGTACTTC. Translation gives CASSRAPGQWTYEQYF.